The rows below give T cell receptor beta chains drawn from one sample of a study of blood T cell repertoires in COVID-19. Measured with immunoSEQ multiplex PCR; TCRdb has only the in-frame clones, and not every one. The sample shows fewer than 250,000 clones, more than 80% of them seen only once. The sequenced sample consisted of peripheral blood. These receptors all come from a man younger than 45 with COVID-19, enrolled during active disease. The CDR3 runs from the conserved cysteine through the conserved F or W. D genes are given only for firm matches. Clone size is given for some rows only: seen once, a few or many times, or a class if the clone is expanded.

>TRBJ2-6|TRBV2|TRBD2|.
TGTGCCAGCATGCGGGAGGGGTTTTCTGGGGCCAACGTCCTGACTTTC
CASMREGFSGANVLTF
>TRBJ1-5|TRBV19|.|once
TGTGCCAGTAGTTTGCTCGGGAATAGCAATCAGCCCCAGCATTTT
CASSLLGNSNQPQHF
>TRBJ1-1|TRBV20-1|TRBD1|.
TGCAGTACGAGGGGGCCCTTAGAAGCTTTCTTT
CSTRGPLEAFF
>TRBJ2-7|TRBV10-3|TRBD2|.
TGTGCCATCAGTGCCGCGGGAGGTCCCTACGAGCAGTACTTC
CAISAAGGPYEQYF
>TRBJ1-3|TRBV18|.|.
TGTGCCAGCTCACCATTCCCTCCAGGGAATACCGGAAACACCATATATTTT
CASSPFPPGNTGNTIYF
>TRBJ1-5|TRBV4-1|TRBD1|once
TGCGCCAGCAGCCAGGCCGGGACAGCCCAGCCCCAGCATTTT
CASSQAGTAQPQHF
>TRBJ2-1|TRBV7-9|TRBD2|.
TGTGCCAGCAGCTTGCAACTAGCGGGGACCTACAATGAGCAGTTCTTC
CASSLQLAGTYNEQFF
>TRBJ2-2|TRBV19|.|.
TGTGCCAGTAGTATAGTAGCCGTAACCGGGGAGCTGTTTTTT
CASSIVAVTGELFF
>TRBJ2-3|TRBV6-2/TRBV6-3|.|.
TGTGCCAGCAGTTTACCTCCGGGGGGCTCGCAGTATTTT
CASSLPPGGSQYF
>TRBJ2-5|TRBV4-3|TRBD1|.
TGCGCCAGCAGCCAAGATACCGGGACAGGGGCGGAGACCCAGTACTTC
CASSQDTGTGAETQYF
>TRBJ1-1|TRBV9|.|.
TGTGCCAGCAGCCCTCCGGTTGAGATCACTGAAGCTTTCTTT
CASSPPVEITEAFF
>TRBJ2-7|TRBV5-6|TRBD1|few
TGTGCCAGCAGCTTAGCGACAGGGGTCCACGAGCAGTACTTC
CASSLATGVHEQYF
>TRBJ1-5|TRBV24-1|TRBD1|.
TGTGCCACCAGTGAGGGCAGGGGGGTCAATCAGCCCCAGCATTTT
CATSEGRGVNQPQHF
>TRBJ1-2|TRBV6-6|.|.
TGTGCCAGCAGACAGGGTCGAAATAACTATGGCTACACCTTC
CASRQGRNNYGYTF
>TRBJ1-1|TRBV11-1|TRBD1|.
TGTGCCAGCAGCTTATGGACAGGGAAGAACGAAGCTTTCTTT
CASSLWTGKNEAFF
>TRBJ2-1|TRBV29-1|TRBD2|.
TGCAGCGTGTCACCGGGACTAGGACTTGAGCAGTTCTTC
CSVSPGLGLEQFF
>TRBJ2-2|TRBV4-2|.|.
TGTGCCAGCAGCCACCGCACCGGGGAGCTGTTTTTT
CASSHRTGELFF
>TRBJ1-6|TRBV4-1|.|.
TGCGCCAGCAGCCAAGAAACAGGGTTAAATTCACCCCTCCACTTT
CASSQETGLNSPLHF
>TRBJ2-7|TRBV19|.|.
TGTGCCAGTAGTATCTCTGGCCGGGGAACCTACGAGCAGTACTTC
CASSISGRGTYEQYF
>TRBJ2-7|TRBV30|.|.
TGTGCCTGGAGCGCAAGGGGATACGAGCAGTACTTC
CAWSARGYEQYF
>TRBJ1-3|TRBV5-6|.|once
TGTGCCAGCAGCTTGGCCTCGCGGAGAAACACCATATATTTT
CASSLASRRNTIYF
>TRBJ2-7|TRBV11-2|TRBD1|.
TGTGCCAGCAGCTTCTATAGGGGGCCCTACGAGCAGTACTTC
CASSFYRGPYEQYF
>TRBJ2-3|TRBV25-1|.|.
TGTGCCAGCAGTGCTCTGGGTCAGGGGAGCACAGATACGCAGTATTTT
CASSALGQGSTDTQYF
>TRBJ2-5|TRBV5-1|TRBD1|once
TGCGCCAGCAGCTTGAATAGGGGGCAGCAAGAGACCCAGTACTTC
CASSLNRGQQETQYF
>TRBJ1-2|TRBV14|TRBD1|.
TGTGCCAGCAGCCCCGACAGGGAGTATGGCTACACCTTC
CASSPDREYGYTF
>TRBJ1-1|TRBV5-6|TRBD1|.
TGTGCCAGCAGCTTGAGGAAGACAGGGCCAAGTTCTGAAGCTTTCTTT
CASSLRKTGPSSEAFF
>TRBJ2-7|TRBV7-2|TRBD2|.
TGTGCCAGCAGCTTAAATGCGGGACTAGCGGGTTCCTACGAGCAGTACTTC
CASSLNAGLAGSYEQYF
>TRBJ2-1|TRBV4-2|.|.
TGTGCCAGCAGCCGAGTAGGGGGAAGCCTGGACAATGAGCAGTTCTTC
CASSRVGGSLDNEQFF
>TRBJ2-5|TRBV5-1|.|.
TGCGCCAGCAGCTTGAGGACAGCACAAGAGACCCAGTACTTC
CASSLRTAQETQYF
>TRBJ2-7|TRBV20-1|.|once
TGCAGTGCTAGTCGAGAGTACGAGCAGTACTTC
CSASREYEQYF
>TRBJ2-1|TRBV6-2/TRBV6-3|TRBD2|.
TGTGCCAGCACCCCCCCTAGCGGGGGGGCCTACAATGAGCAGTTCTTC
CASTPPSGGAYNEQFF
>TRBJ1-4|TRBV29-1|TRBD1|.
TGCAGCGTAAAACAGGGGAGTAATGAAAAACTGTTTTTT
CSVKQGSNEKLFF
>TRBJ2-1|TRBV27|.|once
TGTGCCAGCAGTTTATCTCGTCAATACAACAATGAGCAGTTCTTC
CASSLSRQYNNEQFF
>TRBJ2-7|TRBV18|TRBD2|.
TGTGCCAGCTCACGAGCGGGGGGTGGCTACGAGCAGTACTTC
CASSRAGGGYEQYF
>TRBJ1-1|TRBV5-4|.|.
TGTGCCAGCAGCAAGACAGGTGGGGACACTGAAGCTTTCTTT
CASSKTGGDTEAFF
>TRBJ2-3|TRBV29-1|.|.
TGCAGCGTCCGGGAAGTTACGCAGTATTTT
CSVREVTQYF
>TRBJ2-1|TRBV7-6|.|.
TGTGCCAGCAGCCCCCAGGGGTCGAGCTCCTACAATGAGCAGTTCTTC
CASSPQGSSSYNEQFF
>TRBJ2-2|TRBV25-1|.|.
TGTGCCAGCAGTGCCGGTCTAACCGGGGAGCTGTTTTTT
CASSAGLTGELFF
>TRBJ2-7|TRBV14|.|.
TGTGCCAGCAGCGTTAGCGGTTCCTACGAGCAGTACTTC
CASSVSGSYEQYF
>TRBJ1-5|TRBV6-2/TRBV6-3|.|.
TGTGCCAGCAGTTACCCTCAGGGGCTGGGCAATCAGCCCCAGCATTTT
CASSYPQGLGNQPQHF
>TRBJ1-1|TRBV6-5|.|.
TGTGCCAGCAGTTACCGGTCAACGGACACTGAAGCTTTCTTT
CASSYRSTDTEAFF
>TRBJ2-1|TRBV5-1|.|.
TGCGCCAGCAGCTTGGGGACAAACAATGAGCAGTTCTTC
CASSLGTNNEQFF
>TRBJ2-2|TRBV4-2|TRBD2|.
TGTGCCAGCAGCCAGGTAGCGGGCGCCCTACCCGGGGAGCTGTTTTTT
CASSQVAGALPGELFF
>TRBJ2-1|TRBV5-1|TRBD1|once
TGCGCCAGCACCTTTGGGGGGACAGGGTTGATGGGTGAGCAGTTCTTC
CASTFGGTGLMGEQFF
>TRBJ2-2|TRBV30|.|few
TGTGCCTGGAGTGAACTTGTTACCGGGGAGCTGTTTTTT
CAWSELVTGELFF